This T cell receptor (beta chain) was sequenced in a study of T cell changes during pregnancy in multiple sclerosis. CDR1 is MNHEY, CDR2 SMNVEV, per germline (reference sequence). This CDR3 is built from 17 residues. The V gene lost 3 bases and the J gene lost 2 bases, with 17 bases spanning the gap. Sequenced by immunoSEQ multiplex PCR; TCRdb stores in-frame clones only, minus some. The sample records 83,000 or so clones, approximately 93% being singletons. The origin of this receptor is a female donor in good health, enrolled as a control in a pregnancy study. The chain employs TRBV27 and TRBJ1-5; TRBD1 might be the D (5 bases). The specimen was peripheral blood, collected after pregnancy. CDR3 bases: TGTGCCAGCAGTTTGTTGTGGGAAAGGGGCGGCAATCAGCCCCAGCATTTT. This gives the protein CASSLLWERGGNQPQHF.